These T cell receptor beta chains were read from a single sample in a study of T-cell memory formation after mild COVID-19. In TCRdb, the 5' RACE reads were re-called with MiXCR into one record per CDR3 protein. The sample carries 550,000 to 650,000 distinct CDR3 sequences, 15% to 20% recorded once. Specimen: PBMCs or a T cell subset sorted from them (not recorded which). These receptors came from an adult woman who had mild COVID-19 (a few samples of this study predate the infection). Cell type and time point are not known. Both conserved end residues are part of each CDR3. The order of the fields is CDR3 DNA, CDR3 protein, D gene, V gene, J gene, clone size. The D gene is left open where the match is weak. Where a row states a size, it is once, few, many or the class of an expanded clone; other rows omit it.

CDR3nt: TGTGCCAGCAGCAATGGACTAGCGGGAGTTAATGAGCAGTTCTTC; CDR3aa: CASSNGLAGVNEQFF; d_gene: TRBD2; v_gene: TRBV7-6; j_gene: TRBJ2-1; abundance: few
CDR3nt: TGTGCCAGCAGCCACCGATCAGGGATCAACACCGGGGAGCTGTTTTTT; CDR3aa: CASSHRSGINTGELFF; d_gene: .; v_gene: TRBV7-8; j_gene: TRBJ2-2; abundance: .
CDR3nt: TGTGCCAGCAGCTGGACTAGCGGGGGATCCTACGAGCAGTACTTC; CDR3aa: CASSWTSGGSYEQYF; d_gene: TRBD2; v_gene: TRBV7-2; j_gene: TRBJ2-7; abundance: few
CDR3nt: TGCGCCAGCAGCCAAGCCCCAGGGGCTGGCACAGATACGCAGTATTTT; CDR3aa: CASSQAPGAGTDTQYF; d_gene: .; v_gene: TRBV4-1; j_gene: TRBJ2-3; abundance: few
CDR3nt: TGTGCCAGCAGTGAACCCCACGTGTATACGCAGTATTTT; CDR3aa: CASSEPHVYTQYF; d_gene: .; v_gene: TRBV25-1; j_gene: TRBJ2-3; abundance: few
CDR3nt: TGTGCCAGCAGCTTCAACAGGGAGAGGGCTGGGGGCTACACCTTC; CDR3aa: CASSFNRERAGGYTF; d_gene: .; v_gene: TRBV7-9; j_gene: TRBJ1-2; abundance: .
CDR3nt: TGTGCCAGCAGCTTCCCCGCAAACAATGAGCAGTTCTTC; CDR3aa: CASSFPANNEQFF; d_gene: .; v_gene: TRBV7-9; j_gene: TRBJ2-1; abundance: .
CDR3nt: TGTGCCAGCAGCGGACAGGGGAGTCACTATGGCTACACCTTC; CDR3aa: CASSGQGSHYGYTF; d_gene: TRBD1; v_gene: TRBV2; j_gene: TRBJ1-2; abundance: many
CDR3nt: TGTGCCGGGGGGACTAGCGGGAATGAGCAGTTCTTC; CDR3aa: CAGGTSGNEQFF; d_gene: TRBD2; v_gene: TRBV12-3/TRBV12-4; j_gene: TRBJ2-1; abundance: .
CDR3nt: TGTGCCAGCAGCCCCTCTGGACGGGACGAGCAGTACTTC; CDR3aa: CASSPSGRDEQYF; d_gene: .; v_gene: TRBV5-4; j_gene: TRBJ2-7; abundance: many
CDR3nt: TGTGCCAGCAGCTTATCGTCGCTAGCGGACCTGCAGTACTTC; CDR3aa: CASSLSSLADLQYF; d_gene: TRBD2; v_gene: TRBV7-2; j_gene: TRBJ2-5; abundance: .
CDR3nt: TGTGCCAGCAGCGTACAGACGCCAGGACTAACCACAGATACGCAGTATTTT; CDR3aa: CASSVQTPGLTTDTQYF; d_gene: .; v_gene: TRBV7-2; j_gene: TRBJ2-3; abundance: .
CDR3nt: TGTGCCAGCAAGAGACAGGGGGCAGCTTGGACCCGGAGCACTGAAGCTTTCTTT; CDR3aa: CASKRQGAAWTRSTEAFF; d_gene: TRBD1; v_gene: TRBV7-2; j_gene: TRBJ1-1; abundance: .
CDR3nt: TGCAGCGTGAGACAAACAGGGGGGCAAAGCACCGGGGAGCTGTTTTTT; CDR3aa: CSVRQTGGQSTGELFF; d_gene: TRBD1; v_gene: TRBV29-1; j_gene: TRBJ2-2; abundance: .
CDR3nt: TGCGCCAGCAGCTTATTCGGCAGAGGGGAAGCCAAAAACATTCAGTACTTC; CDR3aa: CASSLFGRGEAKNIQYF; d_gene: .; v_gene: TRBV5-1; j_gene: TRBJ2-4; abundance: .
CDR3nt: TGTGCCAGCAGCTTACAAGGTTTAGCGGGAGGGCCAGGGGATGAGCAGTTCTTC; CDR3aa: CASSLQGLAGGPGDEQFF; d_gene: TRBD2; v_gene: TRBV5-5; j_gene: TRBJ2-1; abundance: .
CDR3nt: TGCGCCAGCAGGGAACGCCTAGGGGACACTGAAGCTTTCTTT; CDR3aa: CASRERLGDTEAFF; d_gene: .; v_gene: TRBV4-1; j_gene: TRBJ1-1; abundance: .
CDR3nt: TGTGCCAGCAGCCCGGACAGAAAAAACATTCAGTACTTC; CDR3aa: CASSPDRKNIQYF; d_gene: .; v_gene: TRBV5-6; j_gene: TRBJ2-4; abundance: few
CDR3nt: TGTGCCAGCAGCGCGGACAGGGGTGGATATGGCTACACCTTC; CDR3aa: CASSADRGGYGYTF; d_gene: TRBD1; v_gene: TRBV9; j_gene: TRBJ1-2; abundance: few
CDR3nt: TGTGCCAGCTCACCAATCCCCGTCGGACAGGGGTCCCTAAGGGAGACCCAGTACTTC; CDR3aa: CASSPIPVGQGSLRETQYF; d_gene: TRBD1; v_gene: TRBV18; j_gene: TRBJ2-5; abundance: .
CDR3nt: TGTGCCAGCAGGTCGGGGGTTTACGCCGAGCAGTACTTC; CDR3aa: CASRSGVYAEQYF; d_gene: .; v_gene: TRBV12-3/TRBV12-4; j_gene: TRBJ2-7; abundance: .
CDR3nt: TGCGCCAGCAGCTTATCTCCCACAGATACGCAGTATTTT; CDR3aa: CASSLSPTDTQYF; d_gene: .; v_gene: TRBV5-1; j_gene: TRBJ2-3; abundance: few
CDR3nt: TGTGCCAGCAGCTTACTAAGCACCGGCGGTGAGCAGTTCTTC; CDR3aa: CASSLLSTGGEQFF; d_gene: .; v_gene: TRBV7-3; j_gene: TRBJ2-1; abundance: .
CDR3nt: TGTGCCAGCAGCTTCCGGGACAGGCCGAACACCGGGGAGCTGTTTTTT; CDR3aa: CASSFRDRPNTGELFF; d_gene: TRBD1; v_gene: TRBV5-4; j_gene: TRBJ2-2; abundance: few
CDR3nt: TGTGCCAGTAGCAGACAGGGGGTAGGCACCGGGGAGCTGTTTTTT; CDR3aa: CASSRQGVGTGELFF; d_gene: TRBD1; v_gene: TRBV19; j_gene: TRBJ2-2; abundance: .
CDR3nt: TGTGCCAGCAGCAGGGGGGGAGGTTACTATGGCTACACCTTC; CDR3aa: CASSRGGGYYGYTF; d_gene: .; v_gene: TRBV3-1; j_gene: TRBJ1-2; abundance: .
CDR3nt: TGTGCCAGCAGCTTGGGAGGCGGGGGCCCCGGAACCTACGAGCAGTACTTC; CDR3aa: CASSLGGGGPGTYEQYF; d_gene: .; v_gene: TRBV5-4; j_gene: TRBJ2-7; abundance: .
CDR3nt: TGTGCCAGCAGCCAATTTGAGCCAGTAGATCAGCCCCAGCATTTT; CDR3aa: CASSQFEPVDQPQHF; d_gene: .; v_gene: TRBV16; j_gene: TRBJ1-5; abundance: .
CDR3nt: TGTGCCAGCAGTCCAGGGATTCGTGGCTACACCTTC; CDR3aa: CASSPGIRGYTF; d_gene: .; v_gene: TRBV12-3/TRBV12-4; j_gene: TRBJ1-2; abundance: .
CDR3nt: TGTGCCTTGTCAGGGCGAGGAGGCACTGAAGCTTTCTTT; CDR3aa: CALSGRGGTEAFF; d_gene: .; v_gene: TRBV19; j_gene: TRBJ1-1; abundance: .
CDR3nt: TGCGCCAGCAGCCAAGAGGGGCGGGCTACGAACTATGGCTACACCTTC; CDR3aa: CASSQEGRATNYGYTF; d_gene: .; v_gene: TRBV4-1; j_gene: TRBJ1-2; abundance: .
CDR3nt: TGTGCCAGCAGCCTGACAGGGGACCTCTCTGGGGCCAACGTCCTGACTTTC; CDR3aa: CASSLTGDLSGANVLTF; d_gene: TRBD1; v_gene: TRBV2; j_gene: TRBJ2-6; abundance: few
CDR3nt: TGCGCCAGCAGCTTGGTGGGCCAAAACGAGCAGTACTTC; CDR3aa: CASSLVGQNEQYF; d_gene: .; v_gene: TRBV5-1; j_gene: TRBJ2-7; abundance: .
CDR3nt: TGTGCCAGCAGCGTAGCGTGGGGGGCCACTGAAGCTTTCTTT; CDR3aa: CASSVAWGATEAFF; d_gene: .; v_gene: TRBV9; j_gene: TRBJ1-1; abundance: .
CDR3nt: TGTGCCACCCATGGCGGACAGGGAGACTTCACAGATACGCAGTATTTT; CDR3aa: CATHGGQGDFTDTQYF; d_gene: TRBD1; v_gene: TRBV25-1; j_gene: TRBJ2-3; abundance: few
CDR3nt: TGTGCCAGCAGCCCGGGTTTGTCATACAATGAGCAGTTCTTC; CDR3aa: CASSPGLSYNEQFF; d_gene: .; v_gene: TRBV7-3; j_gene: TRBJ2-1; abundance: .
CDR3nt: TGCGCCAGCAGCCAATTCACAGGGACCCACGAGCAGTACTTC; CDR3aa: CASSQFTGTHEQYF; d_gene: .; v_gene: TRBV4-3; j_gene: TRBJ2-7; abundance: few
CDR3nt: TGTGCCAGTTCCCACGGTGGAGGCGAGCAGTACTTC; CDR3aa: CASSHGGGEQYF; d_gene: .; v_gene: TRBV19; j_gene: TRBJ2-7; abundance: many
CDR3nt: TGTGCCAGCAGCCAATTCCGGATCTCCTACAATGAGCAGTTCTTC; CDR3aa: CASSQFRISYNEQFF; d_gene: .; v_gene: TRBV14; j_gene: TRBJ2-1; abundance: few
CDR3nt: TGCAGCGTTGAAGATCTTGCCCTGACTAGCGCCTCCTACAATGAGCAGTTCTTC; CDR3aa: CSVEDLALTSASYNEQFF; d_gene: TRBD2; v_gene: TRBV29-1; j_gene: TRBJ2-1; abundance: few
CDR3nt: TGTGCCATCGGTTGGACAGGGGTTAACTTATCGAGGGGCTACACCTTC; CDR3aa: CAIGWTGVNLSRGYTF; d_gene: TRBD1; v_gene: TRBV10-3; j_gene: TRBJ1-2; abundance: few
CDR3nt: TGTGCCAGCAGCCAATCCAGGGGAACCGGGACTGGGGTGATGAACGAGCAGTACTTC; CDR3aa: CASSQSRGTGTGVMNEQYF; d_gene: .; v_gene: TRBV14; j_gene: TRBJ2-7; abundance: .
CDR3nt: TGTGCCAGCAGTGCCTACAGGGCTTGGAACACTGAAGCTTTCTTT; CDR3aa: CASSAYRAWNTEAFF; d_gene: .; v_gene: TRBV2; j_gene: TRBJ1-1; abundance: .
CDR3nt: TGTGCCAGCAGTCCAACGCCCCAAACCAGCACAGATACGCAGTATTTT; CDR3aa: CASSPTPQTSTDTQYF; d_gene: .; v_gene: TRBV6-5; j_gene: TRBJ2-3; abundance: .
CDR3nt: TGTGCCAGCAGTTTACTTATCGATCAGCCCCAGCATTTT; CDR3aa: CASSLLIDQPQHF; d_gene: .; v_gene: TRBV27; j_gene: TRBJ1-5; abundance: .
CDR3nt: TGCGCCAGCAGACCGGACAGTCAGTATGGCTACACCTTC; CDR3aa: CASRPDSQYGYTF; d_gene: .; v_gene: TRBV5-1; j_gene: TRBJ1-2; abundance: .
CDR3nt: TGTGCCAGCAGTTCGACAGGGGAGACGCTCGACGAGCAGTACTTC; CDR3aa: CASSSTGETLDEQYF; d_gene: TRBD1; v_gene: TRBV12-3/TRBV12-4; j_gene: TRBJ2-7; abundance: .